This T cell receptor beta chain appears in the sequencing data of a study of T-cell reconstitution after alpha-beta-depleted transplantation in children. From germline, CDR1 is MNHEY and CDR2 SMNVEV (reference sequence). This CDR3 spans 14 amino acids. The V and J ends lost 3 bases and 4 bases respectively, with 12 bases between them. Library preparation (for TCRbeta) was performed with unique molecular identifiers. TCRdb analysed the PCR reads with MiXCR anew, one entry per CDR3 protein. This sample has 450,000 to 550,000 distinct CDR3 sequences, with about an eighth found just once. The input for sequencing was PBMCs, mostly from graft donor cells, taken 180 days after TCRalphabeta/CD19-depleted stem cell transplant. This TCR came from a female patient aged 2-15 years who had a stem cell transplant for aplastic anemia, so the T cells may come from the graft donor. This chain links TRBV27 with TRBJ2-5, with D possibly being TRBD1 (6 bases). Written as DNA, the CDR3 is TGTGCCAGCAGTTTTGGGACAACCCCAGAGACCCAGTACTTC. Protein: CASSFGTTPETQYF.